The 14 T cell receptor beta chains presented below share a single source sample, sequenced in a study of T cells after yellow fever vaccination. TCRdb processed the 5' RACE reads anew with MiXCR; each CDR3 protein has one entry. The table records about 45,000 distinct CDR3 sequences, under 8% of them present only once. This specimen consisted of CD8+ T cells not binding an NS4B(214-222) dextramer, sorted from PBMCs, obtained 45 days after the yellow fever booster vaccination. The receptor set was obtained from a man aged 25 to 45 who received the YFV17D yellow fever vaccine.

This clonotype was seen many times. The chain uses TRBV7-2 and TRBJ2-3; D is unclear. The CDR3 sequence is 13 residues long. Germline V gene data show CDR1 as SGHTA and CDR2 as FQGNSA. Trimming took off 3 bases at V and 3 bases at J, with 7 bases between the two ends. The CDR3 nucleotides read TGTGCCAGCAGCTTTTCCCGTACAGATACGCAGTATTTT. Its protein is CASSFSRTDTQYF.

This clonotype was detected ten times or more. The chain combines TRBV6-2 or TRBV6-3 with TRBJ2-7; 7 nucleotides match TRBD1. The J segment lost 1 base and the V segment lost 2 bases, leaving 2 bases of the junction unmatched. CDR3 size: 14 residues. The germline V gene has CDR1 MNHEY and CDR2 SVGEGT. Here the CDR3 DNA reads TGTGCCAGCAGTTACAGGGGGCCGTCCTACGAGCAGTACTTC. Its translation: CASSYRGPSYEQYF.

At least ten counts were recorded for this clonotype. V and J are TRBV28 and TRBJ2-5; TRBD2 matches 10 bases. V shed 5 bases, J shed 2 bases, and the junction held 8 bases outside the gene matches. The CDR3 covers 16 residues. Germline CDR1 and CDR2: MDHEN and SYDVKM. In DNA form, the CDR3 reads TGTGCCAGCAGTCCCGGACTAGCGGCTATTCAAGAGACCCAGTACTTC. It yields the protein CASSPGLAAIQETQYF. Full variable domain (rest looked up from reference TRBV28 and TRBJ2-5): DVKVTQSSRYLVKRTGEKVFLECVQDMDHENMFWYRQDPGLGLRLIYFSYDVKMKEKGDIPEGYSVSREKKERFSLILESASTNQTSMYLCASSPGLAAIQETQYFGPGTRLLVL.

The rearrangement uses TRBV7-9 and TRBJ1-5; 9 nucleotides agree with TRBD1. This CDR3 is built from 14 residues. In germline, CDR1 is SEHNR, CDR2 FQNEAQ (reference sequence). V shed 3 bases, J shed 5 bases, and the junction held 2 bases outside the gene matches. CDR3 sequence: CASSFWTGDQPQHF. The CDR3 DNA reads TGTGCCAGCAGCTTTTGGACAGGGGATCAGCCCCAGCATTTT.

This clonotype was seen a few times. CDR3 region: CASSPVGRYGQETQYF. The CDR3, as DNA: TGTGCCAGCAGTCCGGTGGGAAGATATGGCCAAGAGACCCAGTACTTC. This chain uses TRBV5-4 with TRBJ2-5, with D uncertain. V lost 5 bases to trimming and J lost 1 base, with 18 bases between them. The CDR3 totals 16 residues. CDR1 and CDR2 (germline): SGHNT, YYREEE (reference sequence).

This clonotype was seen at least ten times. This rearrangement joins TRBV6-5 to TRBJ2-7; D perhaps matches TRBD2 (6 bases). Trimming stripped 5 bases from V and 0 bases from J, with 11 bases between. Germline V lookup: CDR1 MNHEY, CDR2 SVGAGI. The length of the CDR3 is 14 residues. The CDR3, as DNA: TGTGCCAGCAGTACCCCGGGACTCTCCTACGAGCAGTACTTC. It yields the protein CASSTPGLSYEQYF.

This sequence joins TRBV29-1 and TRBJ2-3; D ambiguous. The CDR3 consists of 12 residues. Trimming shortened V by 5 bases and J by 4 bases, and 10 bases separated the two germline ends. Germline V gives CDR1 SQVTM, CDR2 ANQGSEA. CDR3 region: CSVLGFADTQYF. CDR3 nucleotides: TGCAGCGTTCTGGGTTTTGCAGATACGCAGTATTTT.

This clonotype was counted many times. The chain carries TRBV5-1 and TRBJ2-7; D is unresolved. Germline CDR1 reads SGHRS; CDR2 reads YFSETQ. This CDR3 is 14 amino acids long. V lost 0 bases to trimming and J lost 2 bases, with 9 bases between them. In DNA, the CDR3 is TGCGCCAGCAGCTTGGGTCAGAACACCTACGAGCAGTACTTC. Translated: CASSLGQNTYEQYF.

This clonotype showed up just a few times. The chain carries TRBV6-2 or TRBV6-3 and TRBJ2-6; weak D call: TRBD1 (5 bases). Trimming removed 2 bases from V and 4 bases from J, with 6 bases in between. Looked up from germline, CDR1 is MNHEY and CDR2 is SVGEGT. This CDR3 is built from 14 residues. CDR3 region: CASSYGAGANVLTF. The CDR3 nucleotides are TGTGCCAGCAGTTACGGGGCCGGGGCCAACGTCCTGACTTTC.

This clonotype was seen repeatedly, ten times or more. Here the CDR3 DNA reads TGTGCCAGCAGTTTATCCACGGGGATCTACGAGCAGTACTTC. It encodes CASSLSTGIYEQYF. This chain links TRBV27 with TRBJ2-7; the D gene is possibly TRBD2 (5 bases). CDR1 and CDR2 (germline): MNHEY, SMNVEV (reference sequence). The CDR3 loop spans 14 amino acids. The V end lost 0 bases, the J end lost 3 bases, and 9 bases lay between the germline ends.

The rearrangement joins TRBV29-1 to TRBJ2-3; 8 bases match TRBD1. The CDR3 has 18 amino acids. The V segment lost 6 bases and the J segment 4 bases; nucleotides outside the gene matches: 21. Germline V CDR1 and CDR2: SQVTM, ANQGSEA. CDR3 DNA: TGCAGCGTATTGACAGGGGTGTCTAGCTGGGAAGTGGCAGATACGCAGTATTTT. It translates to CSVLTGVSSWEVADTQYF.

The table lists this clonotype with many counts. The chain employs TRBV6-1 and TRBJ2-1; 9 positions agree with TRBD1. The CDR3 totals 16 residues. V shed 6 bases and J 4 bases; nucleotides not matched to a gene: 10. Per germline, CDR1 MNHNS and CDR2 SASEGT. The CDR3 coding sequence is TGTGCCAGCAGAAACGCCGGGACAGGGCCGTACAATGAGCAGTTCTTC. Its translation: CASRNAGTGPYNEQFF.

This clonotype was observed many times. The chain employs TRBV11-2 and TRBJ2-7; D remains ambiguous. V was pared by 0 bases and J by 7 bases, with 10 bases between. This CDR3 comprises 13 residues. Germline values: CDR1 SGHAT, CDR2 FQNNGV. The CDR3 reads CASSLDALWEQYF. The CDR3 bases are TGTGCCAGCAGCTTAGACGCGCTTTGGGAGCAGTACTTC.

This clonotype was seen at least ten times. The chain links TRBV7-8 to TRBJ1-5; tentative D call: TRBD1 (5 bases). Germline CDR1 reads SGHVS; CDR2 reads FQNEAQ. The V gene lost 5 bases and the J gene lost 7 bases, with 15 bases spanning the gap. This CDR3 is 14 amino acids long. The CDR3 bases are TGTGCCAGCAGCGACTTGGAGGGGAGGCAGCCCCAGCATTTT. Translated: CASSDLEGRQPQHF.